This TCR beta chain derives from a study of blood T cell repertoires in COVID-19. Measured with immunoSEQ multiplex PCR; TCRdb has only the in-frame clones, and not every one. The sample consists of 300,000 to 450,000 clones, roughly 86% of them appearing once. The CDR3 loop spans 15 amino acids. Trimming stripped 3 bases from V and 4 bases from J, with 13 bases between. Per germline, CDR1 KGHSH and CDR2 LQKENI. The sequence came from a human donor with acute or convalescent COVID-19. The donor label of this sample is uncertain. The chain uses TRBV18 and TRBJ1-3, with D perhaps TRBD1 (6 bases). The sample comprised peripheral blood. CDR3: CASSPRGTSGNTIYF. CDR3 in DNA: TGTGCCAGCTCACCCCGTGGGACATCCGGAAACACCATATATTTT. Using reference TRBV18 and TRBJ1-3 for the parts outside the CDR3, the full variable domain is NAGVMQNPRHLVRRRGQEARLRCSPMKGHSHVYWYRQLPEEGLKFMVYLQKENIIDESGMPKERFSAEFPKEGPSILRIQQVVRGDSAAYFCASSPRGTSGNTIYFGEGSWLTVV.